The T cell receptor (beta chain) described here comes from a study of T-cell memory formation after mild COVID-19. The table lists this clonotype with a few counts. CDR1 MNHEY and CDR2 SMNVEV come from the germline V gene (reference sequence). The CDR3 is 15 residues long. V was pared by 5 bases and J by 4 bases, with 10 bases of the junction left unmatched. TCRdb re-derived calls from the 5' RACE reads in MiXCR, one entry per CDR3 protein. This table has about 320,000 distinct CDR3 sequences, roughly 13% appearing once. The receptor was derived from a man between 18 and 35 years old who had mild COVID-19 (a few samples of this study predate the infection). Cell type and time point are not known. The rearrangement joins TRBV27 to TRBJ1-2, with 7 bases aligning to TRBD1. Sequencing used PBMCs or a T cell subset sorted from them (not recorded which). As DNA, the CDR3 is TGTGCCAGCAGTACACGACAGGGCGGGTTCTATGGCTACACCTTC. Amino acid sequence: CASSTRQGGFYGYTF.